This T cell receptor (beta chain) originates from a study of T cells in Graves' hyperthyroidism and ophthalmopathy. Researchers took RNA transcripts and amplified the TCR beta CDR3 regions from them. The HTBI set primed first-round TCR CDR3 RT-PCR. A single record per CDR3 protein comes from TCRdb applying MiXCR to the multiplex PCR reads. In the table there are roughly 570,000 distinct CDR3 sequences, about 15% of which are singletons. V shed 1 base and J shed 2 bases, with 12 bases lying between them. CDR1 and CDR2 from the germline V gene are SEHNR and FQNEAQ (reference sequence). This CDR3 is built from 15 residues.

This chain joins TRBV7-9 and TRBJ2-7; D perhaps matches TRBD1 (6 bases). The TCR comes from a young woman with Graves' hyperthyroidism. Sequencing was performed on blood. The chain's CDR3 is CASSLVTGTTYEQYF. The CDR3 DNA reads TGTGCCAGCAGCTTAGTGACAGGAACCACCTACGAGCAGTACTTC.